This entry concerns a single T cell receptor beta chain. Its target is not known. The sample comes from a study of T cells in Graves' hyperthyroidism and ophthalmopathy. The investigators amplified TCR beta CDR3 regions from RNA transcripts. An initial round of RT-PCR targeting the TCR CDR3 relied on the HTBI primer set. TCRdb called the multiplex PCR reads again in MiXCR, with one record for every CDR3 protein. Among 600,000 to 700,000 distinct CDR3 sequences listed, nearly 45% were seen once. Patients were excluded for uncontrolled infection, other autoimmune disease, pregnancy or lactation. The study based diagnoses on clinical symptoms, serum thyroxine and TRAb, thyroid ultrasound and orbital computed tomography. Deletions cut 0 bases from V and 6 bases from J, with 15 bases between. Germline CDR1 and CDR2: SGHRS and YFSETQ. The CDR3 covers 16 residues. Overall study findings and caveats: Ophthalmopathy, which appeared later, was predicted by the model a median around 6.9 months before onset.

The chain couples TRBV5-1 to TRBJ2-2; no clear D. This clonotype was sampled from an adult man with Graves' disease, either hyperthyroidism or ophthalmopathy (not recorded which). The specimen was peripheral blood or thyroid tissue (not recorded which). CDR3 DNA: TGCGCCAGCAGCTTGGGGGTCTTTGGCGTTGCCGGGGAGCTGTTTTTT. Amino acid sequence: CASSLGVFGVAGELFF.